The next 14 T cell receptor beta chains were all read from a single sample in a study of spatial heterogeneity in lung cancer. Overall study results and limits: In tumors, expanded intratumoral alpha and beta TCR counts tracked mutation counts.

The antigens of these receptors remain unknown. This sample's time point: sample taken at primary tumor resection. TCRdb independently ran MiXCR on the 5' RACE reads; one entry per CDR3 protein. The sample consists of approximately 11,000 distinct CDR3 sequences, about 5% of them appearing once. The sequencing here drew on lung tumor tissue, taken at surgery. The receptors here all came from a male donor with early-stage non-small cell lung cancer.

By its share, this clonotype is large (0.1 to 1%). In a library made to pick up alpha chains, this beta chain is a stray read with a size that means little. The rearrangement joins TRBV11-2 to TRBJ2-3; 10 bases fit TRBD2. Per germline, CDR1 SGHAT and CDR2 FQNNGV. The CDR3 is 15 amino acids. J gave up 2 bases and V 4 bases, and 3 bases lay outside the gene matches. The CDR3 DNA reads as TGTGCCAGCAGCTCTAGCGGGAGTGACACAGATACGCAGTATTTT. Translating it yields CASSSSGSDTDTQYF.

The table lists this clonotype with many counts. The library was prepared for alpha chains; this beta chain is a stray read, so its frequency means little. The chain joins TRBV3-1 to TRBJ2-3; D unresolved. This CDR3 region has 13 residues. The germline V gene has CDR1 LGHDT and CDR2 YNNKEL (reference sequence). Trimming took off 2 bases at V and 6 bases at J, with 9 bases between the two ends. CDR3 bases: TGTGCCAGCAGCCAAAATATCGCGGATACGCAGTATTTT. Protein sequence: CASSQNIADTQYF.

This clonotype was seen repeatedly, ten times or more. The library was prepared for alpha chains; this beta chain is a stray read, so its frequency means little. The chain links TRBV28 to TRBJ1-1; D uncertain. Germline V gene lookup returns CDR1 MDHEN and CDR2 SYDVKM. The CDR3 has 14 amino acids. Between the trimmed V and J ends, which lost 3 bases and 7 bases, there was a span of 15 bases. DNA of the CDR3: TGTGCCAGCAGTTTTCTGGGATTACGCGGTGAAGCTTTCTTT. This gives the protein CASSFLGLRGEAFF.

There are many counts of this clonotype. This beta chain is an unintended read in a library built for alpha chains; its size means little. This chain uses TRBV7-7 with TRBJ2-3; 13 bases fit TRBD2. The CDR3 covers 16 residues. Trimming removed 5 bases from V and 1 base from J; junction bases left unmatched: 3. The germline gives CDR1 SSHAT, CDR2 FNYEAQ (reference sequence). The CDR3 sequence: CASSPGTSGGTDTQYF. CDR3 DNA: TGTGCCAGCAGCCCGGGGACTAGCGGGGGCACAGATACGCAGTATTTT.

This clonotype was seen more than once but under ten times. Found in a library prepared for alpha chains, this beta chain is an off-target read, and its abundance has little meaning. The rearrangement joins TRBV2 to TRBJ1-1; D call uncertain. The CDR3 runs 15 residues. Germline V gene lookup returns CDR1 SNHLY and CDR2 FYNNEI. Trimming took 7 bases from V and 2 from J, leaving 17 bases between them. The CDR3 loop is CASTPPRALNTEAFF. In DNA, the CDR3 is TGTGCCAGCACCCCCCCCCGGGCCCTAAACACTGAAGCTTTCTTT.

Concerning this clonotype itself: A single base separates this from a much larger clone, so it may be a read error. This beta chain was picked up by a library intended for alpha chains and is off target, so its count carries little meaning. The rearrangement links TRBV27 to TRBJ2-7; 9 nucleotides match TRBD1. CDR1 MNHEY and CDR2 SMNVEV come from the germline V gene (reference sequence). The CDR3 extends over 15 amino acids. CDR3 DNA sequence: TGTGCCAGCAGGACCCAGGGACAGGGAGGCTACGCGCAGTACTTC. It specifies CASRTQGQGGYAQYF.

This clonotype appeared many times. The size of this beta chain means little, since it is a stray read in a library made for alpha chains. The rearrangement uses TRBV2 and TRBJ2-3, with TRBD2 matching over 10 bases. From germline, CDR1 is SNHLY and CDR2 FYNNEI. The CDR3 contains 15 residues. The trim removed 6 bases at V and 6 bases at J, leaving 9 bases unmatched. As DNA, the CDR3 is TGTGCCAGCAGGCTAGCGGGGGACCTTCGGGATACGCAGTATTTT. Its translation: CASRLAGDLRDTQYF.

This clonotype has just a few counts. The size of this beta chain means little, since it is a stray read in a library made for alpha chains. This chain connects TRBV4-2 to TRBJ2-7; D is ambiguous. V was cut by 5 bases and J by 8 bases, with 19 bases left in between. The CDR3 consists of 14 residues. Germline values: CDR1 LGHNA, CDR2 YNFKEQ. This CDR3 is CASSAQGSTLKQYF. As DNA, the CDR3 is TGTGCCAGCAGCGCTCAAGGTTCCACCCTAAAGCAGTACTTC.

This clonotype is deemed medium-sized. This beta chain is off target for a library built for alpha chains, so its abundance means little. V gene TRBV11-1 combines with J gene TRBJ1-1, with D possibly TRBD1 on 6 matching bases. Trimming shortened V by 2 bases and J by 2 bases, and 12 bases separated the two germline ends. The CDR3 runs 15 residues. Germline V gene sequence: CDR1 SGHAT, CDR2 FQDESV (reference sequence). The chain's CDR3 is CASSLLGAYNTEAFF. Written as DNA, the CDR3 is TGTGCCAGCAGCTTATTGGGGGCCTATAACACTGAAGCTTTCTTT.

This clonotype was counted ten times or more. This beta chain is a stray read from a library made for alpha chains; its abundance is not meaningful. The rearrangement uses TRBV7-3 and TRBJ2-3; possibly TRBD2 for D (6 bases). CDR1 and CDR2 (germline): SGHTA, FQGTGA. The length of the CDR3 is 15 residues. V was clipped by 2 bases and J by 5 bases, with 14 bases between them. The CDR3 nucleotides are TGTGCCAGCAGCTTATCTGGGGGGATAGGAGATACGCAGTATTTT. Translating it yields CASSLSGGIGDTQYF.

Ten or more counts support this clonotype. This beta chain is a stray sequence in a library constructed for alpha chains; its clone size is not meaningful. CDR3 loop: CASSPRRLAGKNTGELFF. The CDR3, as DNA: TGTGCCAGCAGCCCACGGAGGCTAGCGGGAAAGAACACCGGGGAGCTGTTTTTT. The V and J genes are TRBV6-1 and TRBJ2-2; 9 bases map to TRBD2. V dropped 6 bases and J dropped 1; count of bases not matched to a gene: 12. The CDR3 spans 18 residues. Germline-derived CDR1 and CDR2 are MNHNS and SASEGT.

About this clonotype itself: As an off-target read in a library built for alpha chains, this beta chain has a frequency of little significance. The rearrangement links TRBV24-1 to TRBJ2-1; unclear D gene. Trimming shortened V by 8 bases and J by 6 bases, and 7 bases separated the two germline ends. Germline assignment: CDR1 KGHDR and CDR2 SFDVKD. CDR3 length: 11 amino acids. The DNA for the CDR3 is TGTGCCACCAATGAGATCAATGAGCAGTTCTTC. This sequence encodes CATNEINEQFF.

This clonotype was detected ten times or more. This beta chain is an unintended read in a library built for alpha chains; its size means little. This chain joins TRBV2 and TRBJ2-7; 12 bases are shared with TRBD2. CDR3 size: 15 residues. V shed 3 bases, J shed 3 bases, and the junction held 3 bases outside the gene matches. CDR1 and CDR2 (germline): SNHLY, FYNNEI. The CDR3 here is CASSDLAGGFYEQYF. Written as DNA, the CDR3 is TGTGCCAGCAGTGACCTAGCGGGGGGGTTCTACGAGCAGTACTTC. The full variable domain, in which reference TRBV2 and TRBJ2-7 provide the parts outside the CDR3, is EPEVTQTPSHQVTQMGQEVILRCVPISNHLYFYWYRQILGQKVEFLVSFYNNEISEKSEIFDDQFSVERPDGSNFTLKIRSTKLEDSAMYFCASSDLAGGFYEQYFGPGTRLTVT.

Turning to this clonotype: Because this beta chain is a stray read in a library intended to capture alpha chains, its abundance should not be given much weight. The chain recombines TRBV9 with TRBJ1-5; D unresolved. The CDR3 covers 14 residues. Between the trimmed V and J ends, which lost 2 bases and 9 bases, there was a span of 15 bases. The V gene's germline CDR1 is SGDLS and CDR2 YYNGEE. The CDR3 DNA follows: TGTGCCAGCAGCGTGCACGGGTGGTGGGGGCCCCAGCATTTT. It translates to CASSVHGWWGPQHF.